This T cell receptor beta chain was sequenced in a study of T cell changes during pregnancy in multiple sclerosis. Libraries were prepared by immunoSEQ multiplex PCR; TCRdb keeps only in-frame clonotypes and omits some of them. In the table there are about 100,000 clones, about nine tenths of which are singletons. This CDR3 spans 16 amino acids. CDR1 MNHNS and CDR2 SASEGT come from the germline V gene. Between the trimmed V and J ends, which lost 3 bases and 9 bases, there was a span of 18 bases. The V and J genes are TRBV6-1 and TRBJ1-6, with a possible D match to TRBD1 (5 bases). The clonotype comes from a female donor with multiple sclerosis, enrolled in a pregnancy study. The sequences come from peripheral blood, collected after pregnancy. CDR3 loop: CASSDTSGTLRSPLHF. The CDR3 coding sequence is TGTGCCAGCAGTGACACTTCAGGGACTCTTCGTTCACCCCTCCACTTT.